This TCR beta chain was observed in a study of OX40 agonist ivuxolimab in advanced cancers. Generated by immunoSEQ multiplex PCR, the TCRdb table keeps only in-frame clones and is missing some. The repertoire holds tens of thousands of clones, with 80% to 90% as singletons. With regard to this clone: Antigen: not known.

Whole-study results and caveats: Partial responders treated at 0.1-3.0 mg/kg exhibited clonal expansion among the lowest measured.

Baseline was the first blood sampling point, followed by cycle 4 day 1 and cycle 7 day 1. This receptor was taken from an adult with an advanced solid tumor such as melanoma, head and neck, liver or kidney cancer. The sequencing used CD4+ or CD8+ T cells sorted from blood, collected in a trial of the OX40 agonist ivuxolimab.

The CDR3 protein is CASSYSADRGQETQYF. The CDR3 DNA sequence: TGTGCCAGCAGTTACTCGGCAGACAGGGGACAAGAGACCCAGTACTTC. This sequence joins TRBV6-5 and TRBJ2-5; 8 bases are shared with TRBD1. Losses at the gene ends were 0 bases for V and 2 bases for J; bases not matched to a gene: 5. Per germline, CDR1 MNHEY and CDR2 SVGAGI. The CDR3 is made up of 16 amino acids.